The T cell receptor beta chain under discussion was sequenced for a study of beta chain features in type 1 diabetes. Points from the study as a whole: Compared with healthy donors, patients appeared to share more similar naive, central memory and regulatory TCRB repertoires. Researchers cautioned that cDNA sequencing could over-represent cells with high TCR expression.

This clone came up a few times. The antigen is not known. This CDR3 contains 15 residues. The germline V and J ends were trimmed by 5 bases and 2 bases, with 16 bases remaining between them. Germline V gene lookup returns CDR1 SEHNR and CDR2 FQNEAQ (reference sequence). Expressed TCRB transcripts were sequenced after all isolated RNA was converted to cDNA. Sequenced by immunoSEQ multiplex PCR; TCRdb stores in-frame clones only, minus some. This repertoire shows 80,000 to 90,000 clones, 25% to 35% found once; its top ten account for about 0.48%. Sequences were obtained from stem cell memory CD4+ T cells from blood. This rearrangement joins TRBV7-9 to TRBJ2-7, with D unclear. The sequence was obtained from a woman between 18 and 29 years old in good health. As DNA, the CDR3 is TGTGCCAGCAGCCCCGTGGTGAGAGCCGCCTACGAGCAGTACTTC. Protein: CASSPVVRAAYEQYF.